In its sample, the clone carrying this T cell receptor (beta chain) was seen many times. Its target is unknown. From RNA transcripts, TCR beta CDR3 regions were amplified. Primed by the HTBI set, a first-round RT-PCR was run on the TCR CDR3. TCRdb reprocessed the multiplex PCR reads via MiXCR and lists one record per CDR3 protein. Of around 500,000 distinct CDR3 sequences listed, 14% are singletons. The CDR3 sequence is 14 residues long. After removal of 4 bases from V and 2 bases from J, the junction contained 3 bases not matched to a gene. In germline, CDR1 is SGDLS, CDR2 YYNGEE. This record belongs to a study of T cells in Graves' hyperthyroidism and ophthalmopathy. The study's findings and limits: By a 13 V-J model, ophthalmopathy was set apart from stable hyperthyroidism.

Sample: blood. The chain couples TRBV9 to TRBJ1-5; 7 nucleotides align to TRBD1. This receptor was identified in a woman aged 40 to 50 with Graves' hyperthyroidism. CDR3 in amino acids: CASSTGVGNQPQHF. The CDR3 region has the DNA TGTGCCAGCAGCACAGGGGTCGGCAATCAGCCCCAGCATTTT.